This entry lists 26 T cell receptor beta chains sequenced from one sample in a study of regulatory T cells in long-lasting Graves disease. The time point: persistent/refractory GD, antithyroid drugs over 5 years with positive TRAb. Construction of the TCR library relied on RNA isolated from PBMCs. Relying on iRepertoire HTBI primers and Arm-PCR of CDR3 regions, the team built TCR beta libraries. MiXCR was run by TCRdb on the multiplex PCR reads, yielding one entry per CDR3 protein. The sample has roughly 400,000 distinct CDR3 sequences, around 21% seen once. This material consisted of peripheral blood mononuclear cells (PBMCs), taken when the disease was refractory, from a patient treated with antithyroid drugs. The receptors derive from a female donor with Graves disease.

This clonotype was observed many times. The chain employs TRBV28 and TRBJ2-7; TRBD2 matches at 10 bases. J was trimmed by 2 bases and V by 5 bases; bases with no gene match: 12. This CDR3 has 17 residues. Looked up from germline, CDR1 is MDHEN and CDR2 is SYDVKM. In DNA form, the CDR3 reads TGTGCCAGCAGTGCCGGGACTAGCGCCTTAAAAACCTACGAGCAGTACTTC. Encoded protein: CASSAGTSALKTYEQYF. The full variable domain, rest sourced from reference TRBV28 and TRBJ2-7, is DVKVTQSSRYLVKRTGEKVFLECVQDMDHENMFWYRQDPGLGLRLIYFSYDVKMKEKGDIPEGYSVSREKKERFSLILESASTNQTSMYLCASSAGTSALKTYEQYFGPGTRLTVT.

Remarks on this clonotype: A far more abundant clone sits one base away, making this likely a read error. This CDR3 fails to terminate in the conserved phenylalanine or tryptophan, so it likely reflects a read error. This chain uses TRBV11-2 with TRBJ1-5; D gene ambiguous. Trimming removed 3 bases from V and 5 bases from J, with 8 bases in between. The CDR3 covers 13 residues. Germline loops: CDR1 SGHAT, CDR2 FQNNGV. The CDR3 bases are TGTGCCAGCAGCTTGGGTAGGGATCAGCCCCAGCATTTA. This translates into CASSLGRDQPQHL.

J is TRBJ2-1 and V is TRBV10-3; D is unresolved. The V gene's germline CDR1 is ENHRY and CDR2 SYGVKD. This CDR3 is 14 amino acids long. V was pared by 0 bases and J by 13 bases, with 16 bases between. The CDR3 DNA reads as TGTGCCATCAGTGAGTCGACGAGTGCAACGGATCAGTTCTTC. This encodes CAISESTSATDQFF.

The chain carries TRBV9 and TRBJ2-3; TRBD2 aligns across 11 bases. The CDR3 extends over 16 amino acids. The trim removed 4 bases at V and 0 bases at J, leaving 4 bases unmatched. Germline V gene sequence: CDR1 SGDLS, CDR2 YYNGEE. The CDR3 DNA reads TGTGCCAGCAGCTACCGGACTAGCGGGAGCACAGATACGCAGTATTTT. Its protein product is CASSYRTSGSTDTQYF.

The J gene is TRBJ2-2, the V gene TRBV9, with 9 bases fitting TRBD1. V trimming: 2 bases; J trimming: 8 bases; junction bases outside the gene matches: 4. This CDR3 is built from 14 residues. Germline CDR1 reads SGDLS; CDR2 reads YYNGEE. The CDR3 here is CASSVGQGVGELFF. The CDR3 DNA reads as TGTGCCAGCAGCGTGGGACAGGGAGTGGGGGAGCTGTTTTTT.

The CDR3 DNA is TGCAGTGCTAGGGTACTCCGGGACAGGGGTTTGGAGACCCAGTACTTC. This gives the protein CSARVLRDRGLETQYF. The chain carries TRBV20-1 and TRBJ2-5, with TRBD1 identical over 10 bases. V shed 3 bases and J 5 bases; nucleotides not matched to a gene: 12. In germline, CDR1 is DFQATT, CDR2 SNEGSKA (reference sequence). The CDR3 is 16 residues long.

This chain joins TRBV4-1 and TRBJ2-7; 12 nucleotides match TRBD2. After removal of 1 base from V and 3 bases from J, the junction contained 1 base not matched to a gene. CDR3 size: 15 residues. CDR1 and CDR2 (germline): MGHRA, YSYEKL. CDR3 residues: CASSQVTSGSYEQYF. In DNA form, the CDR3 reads TGCGCCAGCAGCCAAGTGACTAGCGGGAGCTACGAGCAGTACTTC.

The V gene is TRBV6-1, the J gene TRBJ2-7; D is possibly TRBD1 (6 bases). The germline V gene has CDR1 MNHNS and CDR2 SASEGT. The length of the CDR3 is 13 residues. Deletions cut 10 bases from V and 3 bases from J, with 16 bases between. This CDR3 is CAIRDTANYEQYF. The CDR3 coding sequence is TGTGCCATCAGGGACACAGCCAACTACGAGCAGTACTTC.

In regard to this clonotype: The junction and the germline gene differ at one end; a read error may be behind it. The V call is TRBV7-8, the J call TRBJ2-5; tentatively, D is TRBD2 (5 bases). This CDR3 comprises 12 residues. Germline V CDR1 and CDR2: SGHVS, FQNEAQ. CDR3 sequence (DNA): TGTGCCAGCAGCACCCTGGCGCTAGCCCCGATCTTC. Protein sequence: CASSTLALAPIF.

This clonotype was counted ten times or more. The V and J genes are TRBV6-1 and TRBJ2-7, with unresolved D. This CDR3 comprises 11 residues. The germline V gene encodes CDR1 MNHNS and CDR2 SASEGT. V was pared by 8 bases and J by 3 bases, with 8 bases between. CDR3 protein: CASGLHYEQYF. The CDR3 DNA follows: TGTGCCAGCGGCTTGCACTACGAGCAGTACTTC.

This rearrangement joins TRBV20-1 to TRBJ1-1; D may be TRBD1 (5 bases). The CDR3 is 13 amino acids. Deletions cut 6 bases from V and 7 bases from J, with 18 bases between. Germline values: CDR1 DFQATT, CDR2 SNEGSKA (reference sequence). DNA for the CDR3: TGCAGTGCCCAGGAACCCGCCGGGGGTGAAGCTTTCTTT. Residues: CSAQEPAGGEAFF.

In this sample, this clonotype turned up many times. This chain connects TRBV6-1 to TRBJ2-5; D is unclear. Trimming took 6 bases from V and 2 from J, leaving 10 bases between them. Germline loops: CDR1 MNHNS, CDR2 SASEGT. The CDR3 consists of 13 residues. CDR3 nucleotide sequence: TGTGCCAGCAGGAAAGGGAAGCAAGAGACCCAGTACTTC. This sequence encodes CASRKGKQETQYF.

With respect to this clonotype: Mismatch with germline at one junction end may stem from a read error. The CDR3: CAWSRSDSHEQYF. CDR3 in DNA: TGTGCCTGGAGCCGCAGCGACTCCCACGAGCAGTACTTC. The chain has TRBV30 and TRBJ2-7; D uncertain. The length of the CDR3 is 13 residues. Germline V gene sequence: CDR1 GTSNPN, CDR2 SVGIG (reference sequence).

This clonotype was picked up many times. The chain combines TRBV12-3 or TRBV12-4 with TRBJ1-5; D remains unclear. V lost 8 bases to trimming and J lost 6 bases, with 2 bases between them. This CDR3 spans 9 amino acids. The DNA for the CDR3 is TGTGCCAGCGGTCAGCCCCAGCATTTT. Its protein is CASGQPQHF.

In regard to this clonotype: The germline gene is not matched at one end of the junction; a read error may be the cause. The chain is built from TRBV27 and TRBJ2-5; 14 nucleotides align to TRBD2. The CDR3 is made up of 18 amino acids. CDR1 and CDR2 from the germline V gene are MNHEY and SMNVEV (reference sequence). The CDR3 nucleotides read TGTGCCAGCAGCCCCGGACTAGCGGGAGGAATCGGGCAAGAGACCCGGTACTTC. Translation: CASSPGLAGGIGQETRYF.

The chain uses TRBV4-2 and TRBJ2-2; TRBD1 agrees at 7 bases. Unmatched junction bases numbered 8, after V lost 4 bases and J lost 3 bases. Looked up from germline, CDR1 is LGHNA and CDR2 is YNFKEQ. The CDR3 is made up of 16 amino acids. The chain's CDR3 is CASSRITGAHTGELFF. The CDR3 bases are TGTGCCAGCAGCCGTATAACAGGGGCTCACACCGGGGAGCTGTTTTTT.

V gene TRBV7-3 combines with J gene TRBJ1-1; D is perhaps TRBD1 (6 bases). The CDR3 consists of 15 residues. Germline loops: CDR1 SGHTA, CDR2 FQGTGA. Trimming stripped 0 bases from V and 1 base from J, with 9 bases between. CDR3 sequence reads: CASSLTRGPNTEAFF. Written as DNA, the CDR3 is TGTGCCAGCAGCTTAACCAGGGGTCCGAACACTGAAGCTTTCTTT.

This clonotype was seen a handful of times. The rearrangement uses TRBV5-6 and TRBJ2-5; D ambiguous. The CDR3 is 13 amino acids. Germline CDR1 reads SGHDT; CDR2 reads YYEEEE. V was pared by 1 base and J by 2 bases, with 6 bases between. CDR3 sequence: CASSLNVQETQYF. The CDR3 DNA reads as TGTGCCAGCAGCTTGAACGTTCAAGAGACCCAGTACTTC.

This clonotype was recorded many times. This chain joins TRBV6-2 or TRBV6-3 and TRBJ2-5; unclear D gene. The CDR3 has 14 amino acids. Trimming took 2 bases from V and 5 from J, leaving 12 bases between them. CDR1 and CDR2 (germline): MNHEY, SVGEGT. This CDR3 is CASSYRNPLETQYF. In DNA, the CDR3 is TGTGCCAGCAGTTACCGTAATCCGCTGGAGACCCAGTACTTC.

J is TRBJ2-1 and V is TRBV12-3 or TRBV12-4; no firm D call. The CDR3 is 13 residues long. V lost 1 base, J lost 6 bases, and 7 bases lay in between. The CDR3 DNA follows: TGTGCCAGCAGTTTAGGTCTCGTCAATGAGCAGTTCTTC. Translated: CASSLGLVNEQFF.

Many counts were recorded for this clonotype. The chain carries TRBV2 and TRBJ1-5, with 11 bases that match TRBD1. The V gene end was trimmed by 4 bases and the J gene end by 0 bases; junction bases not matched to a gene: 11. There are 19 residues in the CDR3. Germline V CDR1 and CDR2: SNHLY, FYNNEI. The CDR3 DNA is TGTGCCAGCAGTGGTAAGGACAGGGGGCCCGATAATAGCAATCAGCCCCAGCATTTT. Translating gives CASSGKDRGPDNSNQPQHF.

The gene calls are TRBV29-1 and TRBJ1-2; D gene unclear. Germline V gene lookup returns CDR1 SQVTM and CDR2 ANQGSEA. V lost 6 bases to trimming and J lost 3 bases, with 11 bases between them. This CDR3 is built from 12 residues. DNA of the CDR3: TGCAGCGTGGAGGGTCTAGACTATGGCTACACCTTC. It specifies CSVEGLDYGYTF.

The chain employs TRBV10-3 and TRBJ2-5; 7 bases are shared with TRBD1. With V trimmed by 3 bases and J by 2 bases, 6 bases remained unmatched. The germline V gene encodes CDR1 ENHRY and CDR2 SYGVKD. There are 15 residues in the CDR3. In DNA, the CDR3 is TGTGCCATCAGTGACCGCGACAGGGCACAAGAGACCCAGTACTTC. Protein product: CAISDRDRAQETQYF.

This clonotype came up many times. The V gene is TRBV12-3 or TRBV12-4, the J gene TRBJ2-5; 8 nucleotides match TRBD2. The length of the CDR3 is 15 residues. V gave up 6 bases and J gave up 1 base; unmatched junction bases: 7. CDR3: CASSPGGTSQETQYF. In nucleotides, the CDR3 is TGTGCCAGCAGCCCGGGTGGGACTAGCCAAGAGACCCAGTACTTC.

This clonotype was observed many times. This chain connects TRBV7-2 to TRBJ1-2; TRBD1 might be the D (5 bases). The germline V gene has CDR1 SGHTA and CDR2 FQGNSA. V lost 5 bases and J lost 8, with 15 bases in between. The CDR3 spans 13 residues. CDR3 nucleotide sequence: TGTGCCAGCAGCATCGACAGCCAGCTCGGCTACACCTTC. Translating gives CASSIDSQLGYTF. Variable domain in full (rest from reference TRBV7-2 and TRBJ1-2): GAGVSQSPSNKVTEKGKDVELRCDPISGHTALYWYRQSLGQGLEFLIYFQGNSAPDKSGLPSDRFSAERTGGSVSTLTIQRTQQEDSAVYLCASSIDSQLGYTFGSGTRLTVV.

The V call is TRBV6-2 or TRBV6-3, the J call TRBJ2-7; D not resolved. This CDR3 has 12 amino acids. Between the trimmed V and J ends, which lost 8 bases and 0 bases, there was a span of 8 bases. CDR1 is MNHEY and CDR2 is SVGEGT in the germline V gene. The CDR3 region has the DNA TGTGCCAGCTTTAAAAGCTCCTACGAGCAGTACTTC. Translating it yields CASFKSSYEQYF.